One and the same sample provided the 9 T cell receptor beta chains below, sequenced in a study of OX40 agonist ivuxolimab in advanced cancers. TCRdb's copy holds only in-frame clones and misses some; the assay was immunoSEQ multiplex PCR. The profile covers approximately 28,000 clones, with about four fifths appearing a single time and 15% to 20% taken by the ten largest. The material was CD4+ or CD8+ T cells sorted from blood, obtained in a trial of the OX40 agonist ivuxolimab. These receptors all come from an adult with an advanced solid tumor such as melanoma, head and neck, liver or kidney cancer.

The J gene is TRBJ2-6, the V gene TRBV19; tentative D call: TRBD2 (7 bases). This CDR3 is 19 amino acids long. V was shortened by 7 bases and J by 1 base, with 23 bases between the two germline ends. CDR1 is LNHDA, CDR2 SQIVND, per germline (reference sequence). The CDR3 sequence: CASTPRGGLISSGANVLTF. Here the CDR3 DNA reads TGTGCCAGTACCCCTCGCGGGGGCCTTATTAGTTCTGGGGCCAACGTCCTGACTTTC.

The V gene is TRBV19, the J gene TRBJ1-2, with D perhaps matching TRBD1 (5 bases). The CDR3 is 13 amino acids. V lost 7 bases and J 6 bases, leaving 15 bases between the germline ends. In germline, CDR1 is LNHDA, CDR2 SQIVND (reference sequence). The CDR3 region has the DNA TGTGCCAGTAACATGCGGGGGTGGAATGGCTACACCTTC. Translating it yields CASNMRGWNGYTF.

The rearrangement uses TRBV5-4 and TRBJ2-5, with 10 bases fitting TRBD2. Germline V gene lookup returns CDR1 SGHNT and CDR2 YYREEE (reference sequence). V was pared by 1 base and J by 5 bases, with 5 bases of the junction left unmatched. The CDR3 runs 15 residues. CDR3 nucleotide sequence: TGTGCCAGCAGCTTGCCAGCGGGAGGGCGGGAGACCCAGTACTTC. Translation gives CASSLPAGGRETQYF.

This CDR3 reads CASSMGVGQPQHF. DNA of the CDR3: TGTGCCAGTAGTATGGGGGTTGGTCAGCCCCAGCATTTT. J is TRBJ1-5 and V is TRBV19, with a weak D call TRBD1 (5 bases). V was shortened by 3 bases and J by 6 bases, with 9 bases between the two germline ends. This CDR3 is built from 13 residues. Germline assignment: CDR1 LNHDA and CDR2 SQIVND (reference sequence).

This sequence joins TRBV11-2 and TRBJ2-7, with 9 bases that match TRBD2. Germline CDR1 and CDR2: SGHAT and FQNNGV. V trimming: 2 bases; J trimming: 0 bases; junction bases outside the gene matches: 5. The length of the CDR3 is 16 residues. The CDR3 region is CASSLSSGSISYEQYF. The CDR3 DNA reads TGTGCCAGCAGCTTAAGTAGCGGGAGTATCTCCTACGAGCAGTACTTC.

The genes are TRBV29-1 and TRBJ1-2, with a tentative D call TRBD1 (5 bases). This CDR3 is built from 14 residues. CDR1 is SQVTM and CDR2 is ANQGSEA in the germline V gene. The germline V and J ends were trimmed by 6 bases and 0 bases, with 14 bases remaining between them. The CDR3 coding sequence is TGCAGCGTAGGATTAACAGGCGCTAACTATGGCTACACCTTC. Its translation: CSVGLTGANYGYTF.

This clone appeared a single time. The chain is built from TRBV5-1 and TRBJ2-3; 12 bases are shared with TRBD2. Germline CDR1 and CDR2: SGHRS and YFSETQ. There are 15 residues in the CDR3. Losses at the gene ends were 5 bases for V and 3 bases for J; bases not matched to a gene: 4. The CDR3 nucleotides are TGCGCCAGCAGACGGACTAGCGGGGTAACAGATACGCAGTATTTT. This encodes CASRRTSGVTDTQYF.

This rearrangement joins TRBV27 to TRBJ1-5; TRBD1 might be the D (6 bases). The CDR3 has 15 residues. Germline assignment: CDR1 MNHEY and CDR2 SMNVEV (reference sequence). The ends were cut back, 6 bases at V and 2 bases at J, with 14 bases in the middle. In nucleotides, the CDR3 is TGTGCCAGCAGCCTAGGGGGTATTGGCAATCAGCCCCAGCATTTT. This translates into CASSLGGIGNQPQHF.

The J gene is TRBJ1-2, the V gene TRBV30; 8 nucleotides line up with TRBD1. J was trimmed by 6 bases and V by 3 bases; bases with no gene match: 12. CDR1 and CDR2 (germline): GTSNPN, SVGIG (reference sequence). This CDR3 comprises 15 residues. The DNA for the CDR3 is TGTGCCTGGAGACCCCGGACAGGGTTAAGGGATGGCTACACCTTC. It encodes CAWRPRTGLRDGYTF.